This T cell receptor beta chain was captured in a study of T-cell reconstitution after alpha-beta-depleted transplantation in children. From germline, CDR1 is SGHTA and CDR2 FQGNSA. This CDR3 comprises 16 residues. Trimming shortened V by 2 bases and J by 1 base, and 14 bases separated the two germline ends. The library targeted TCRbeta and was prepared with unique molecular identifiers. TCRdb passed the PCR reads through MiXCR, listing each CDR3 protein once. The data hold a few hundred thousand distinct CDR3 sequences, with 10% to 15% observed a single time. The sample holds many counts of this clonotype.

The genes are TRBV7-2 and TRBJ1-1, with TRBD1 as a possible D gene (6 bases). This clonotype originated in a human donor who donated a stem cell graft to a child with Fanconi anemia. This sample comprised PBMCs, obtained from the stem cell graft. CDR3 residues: CASSLRAGQKNTEAFF. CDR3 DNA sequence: TGTGCCAGCAGCTTACGGGCAGGACAGAAGAACACTGAAGCTTTCTTT.